This entry describes one TCR beta chain. The data originate from a study of T cell changes during pregnancy in multiple sclerosis. The J segment lost 5 bases and the V segment lost 0 bases, leaving 11 bases of the junction unmatched. Germline assignment: CDR1 LGHNA and CDR2 YNFKEQ. The CDR3 sequence is 19 residues long. Method: immunoSEQ multiplex PCR; TCRdb's copy keeps in-frame clones and lacks some. This repertoire shows tens of thousands of clones, roughly 94% found once; its top ten account for around 0.58%. This sample comprised CD4+ T cells from peripheral blood mononuclear cells, obtained in the second trimester of pregnancy. This TCR was recovered from a female donor with multiple sclerosis, enrolled in a pregnancy study. The rearrangement uses TRBV4-2 and TRBJ2-3; 13 positions match TRBD2. The CDR3 loop reads CASSQDQWLLAGGQDTQYF. The CDR3 nucleotides are TGTGCCAGCAGCCAAGATCAGTGGCTACTAGCGGGGGGGCAAGATACGCAGTATTTT.